The clone carrying this TCR beta chain appeared many times. Time point indicated: longitudinal time-point 3. From 2 million PBMCs stored at -80 C, the unsorted libraries were generated. The CDR3 has 14 amino acids. Per germline, CDR1 DFQATT and CDR2 SNEGSKA (reference sequence). Between the trimmed V and J ends, which lost 1 base and 4 bases, there was a span of 11 bases. The cDNA was generated by 5'RACE with 10-nucleotide random UMIs. From the 5' RACE reads, TCRdb called clonotypes with MiXCR, one entry per CDR3 protein. This sample carries under 100,000 distinct CDR3 sequences, 3.5% to 5.5% of them seen once, and the ten largest clones take approximately 5.4%. These data originate in a study of neurological immune-mediated disorders.

This receptor was obtained from a woman aged 55 to 70 with multiple sclerosis. The chain is built from TRBV20-1 and TRBJ1-3; D perhaps matches TRBD1 (6 bases). Sequencing was done on a sample of PBMCs. This CDR3 is CSARGQGYGNTIYF. CDR3 coding DNA: TGCAGTGCTAGAGGTCAGGGGTACGGAAACACCATATATTTT.